These T cell receptor beta chains were read from a single sample in a study of blood T cell repertoires in COVID-19. Assay: immunoSEQ multiplex PCR; the TCRdb copy retains only in-frame clones and omits some. The repertoire holds 250,000 to 350,000 clones, with approximately 83% as singletons. The sequencing input was peripheral blood. The receptor set was obtained from a woman aged 25 to 39 who had recovered from COVID-19. Each CDR3 is given without its conserved first and last residue. The D gene is left open where the match is weak.

D,J,V,CDR3
NA,TRBJ2-5,TRBV7-8,ASSWATSETQY
TRBD1,TRBJ2-3,TRBV5-1,ASRTAGTGDTDTQY
TRBD1,TRBJ1-1,TRBV5-5,ASSLGTGGFGEAF
TRBD1,TRBJ2-7,TRBV28,ASSPPGQGFALVAYEQY
NA,TRBJ1-1,TRBV5-1,ASSLEQGWPEAF
NA,TRBJ1-5,TRBV19,ASKVGRGNQPQH
NA,TRBJ1-6,TRBV6-6,ASTGSKVPPLH
NA,TRBJ1-1,TRBV11-2,ASSLEFRNTEAF
NA,TRBJ2-1,TRBV6-1,ASSVRVRSFQGLLYNEQF
NA,TRBJ2-2,TRBV28,ASRRGGTGELF
TRBD2,TRBJ2-1,TRBV7-2,ASSFGTSGGTYNEQF
NA,TRBJ1-2,TRBV5-6,ASTLGEVLSGYT
NA,TRBJ2-3,TRBV6-6,ASSPAQGMGSHTDTQY
TRBD1,TRBJ1-2,TRBV6-1,ASSEVQGALGYT
NA,TRBJ1-1,TRBV7-3,ASSLNMGGTEAF
NA,TRBJ2-2,TRBV5-8,ASISHGGGNTGELF
NA,TRBJ1-5,TRBV27,ASSSKSHQPQH